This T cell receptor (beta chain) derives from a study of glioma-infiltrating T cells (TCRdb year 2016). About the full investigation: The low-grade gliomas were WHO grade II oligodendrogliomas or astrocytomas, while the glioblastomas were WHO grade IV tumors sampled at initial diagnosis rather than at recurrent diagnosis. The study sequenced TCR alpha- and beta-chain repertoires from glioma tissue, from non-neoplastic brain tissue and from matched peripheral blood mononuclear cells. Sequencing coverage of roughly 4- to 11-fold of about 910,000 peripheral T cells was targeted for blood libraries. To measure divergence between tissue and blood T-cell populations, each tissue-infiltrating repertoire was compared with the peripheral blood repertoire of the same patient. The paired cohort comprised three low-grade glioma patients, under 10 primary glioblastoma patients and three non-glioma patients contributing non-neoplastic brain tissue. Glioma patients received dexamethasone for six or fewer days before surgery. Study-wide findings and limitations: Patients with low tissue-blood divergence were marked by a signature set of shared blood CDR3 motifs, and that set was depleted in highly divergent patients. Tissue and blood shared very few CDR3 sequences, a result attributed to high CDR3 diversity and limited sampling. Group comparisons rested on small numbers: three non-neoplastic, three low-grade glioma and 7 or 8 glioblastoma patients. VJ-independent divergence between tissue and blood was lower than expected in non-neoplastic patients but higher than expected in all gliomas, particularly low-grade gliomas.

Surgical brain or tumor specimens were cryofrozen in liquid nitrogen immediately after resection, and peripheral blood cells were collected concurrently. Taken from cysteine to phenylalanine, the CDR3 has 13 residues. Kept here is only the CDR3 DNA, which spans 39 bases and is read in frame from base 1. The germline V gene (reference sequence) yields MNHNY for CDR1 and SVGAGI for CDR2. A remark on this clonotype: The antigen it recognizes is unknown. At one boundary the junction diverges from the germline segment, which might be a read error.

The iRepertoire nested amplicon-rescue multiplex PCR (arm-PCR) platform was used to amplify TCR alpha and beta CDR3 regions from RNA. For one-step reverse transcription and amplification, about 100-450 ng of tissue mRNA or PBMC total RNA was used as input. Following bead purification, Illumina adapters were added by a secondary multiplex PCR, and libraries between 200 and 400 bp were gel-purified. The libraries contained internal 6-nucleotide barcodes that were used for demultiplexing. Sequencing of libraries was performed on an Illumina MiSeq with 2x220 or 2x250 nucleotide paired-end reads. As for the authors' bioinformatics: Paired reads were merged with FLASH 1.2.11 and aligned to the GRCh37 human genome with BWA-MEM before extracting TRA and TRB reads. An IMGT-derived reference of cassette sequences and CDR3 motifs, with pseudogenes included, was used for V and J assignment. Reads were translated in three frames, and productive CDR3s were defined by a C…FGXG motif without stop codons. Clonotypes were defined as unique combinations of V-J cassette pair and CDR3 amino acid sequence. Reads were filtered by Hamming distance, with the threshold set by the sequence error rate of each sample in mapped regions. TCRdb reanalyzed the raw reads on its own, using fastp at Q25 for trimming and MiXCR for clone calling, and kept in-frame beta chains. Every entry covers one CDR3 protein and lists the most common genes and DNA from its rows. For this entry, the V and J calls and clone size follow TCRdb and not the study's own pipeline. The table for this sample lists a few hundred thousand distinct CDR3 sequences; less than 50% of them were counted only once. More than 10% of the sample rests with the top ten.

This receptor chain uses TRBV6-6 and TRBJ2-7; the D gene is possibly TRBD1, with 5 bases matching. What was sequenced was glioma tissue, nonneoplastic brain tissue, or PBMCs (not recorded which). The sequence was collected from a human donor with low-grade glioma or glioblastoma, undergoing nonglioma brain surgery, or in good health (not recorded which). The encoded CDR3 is CAISELSGHEQCF. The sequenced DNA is TGTGCCATCAGTGAGCTGTCAGGGCACGAGCAGTGCTTC.